The clone carrying this T cell receptor beta chain was found once. What it recognizes is unknown. In germline, CDR1 is SGHDT, CDR2 YYEEEE. The CDR3 extends over 15 amino acids. V dropped 4 bases and J dropped 4 bases, with 17 bases sitting between them. The data derive from a study of cytomegalovirus exposure and HLA in healthy donors. Healthy bone marrow donors supplied every sample. At collection, donors were nominally healthy, but unrecorded immune exposures were probable. Overall study results and limits: A later look showed TCR association rates differing by HLA locus, highest for DRB1 and lowest for HLA-C. Rarity characterized most TCR sequences, yet some public TCRs appeared in many donors.

In the PCR, 60 Vbeta and 13 Jbeta primers were used. Profiled with immunoSEQ multiplex PCR; TCRdb holds only in-frame clones, not every one. Seen here are about 69,000 clones, around 74% observed once, and the top ten hold over 8.5%. The rearrangement joins TRBV5-6 to TRBJ2-5; no clear D. Sequenced input: PBMCs. The TCR was taken from a woman aged 60 to 75 in good health and CMV-seropositive. DNA of the CDR3: TGTGCCAGCAGCCCCTCTGTTGGGCTCCGAGAGACCCAGTACTTC. This translates into CASSPSVGLRETQYF.